Listed below are T cell receptor beta chains from one sample, sequenced in a study of immune cell composition in non-small cell lung cancer. Assay: immunoSEQ multiplex PCR; the TCRdb copy retains only in-frame clones and omits some. Of around 3,000 clones listed, just over 70% are singletons. Material for sequencing was non-adjacent lung tissue. The source of these receptors is a human donor with non-small cell lung cancer. CDR3s include the opening cysteine and the closing phenylalanine or tryptophan. A D gene is named only where the DNA matches it firmly. Size is stated for part of the rows, as once, few or many counts, or as a class when the clone is expanded.

j_gene: TRBJ1-2; v_gene: TRBV6-5; d_gene: NA; abundance: NA; CDR3nt: TGTGCCAGCACCCTACAGGAGGGCTATGGCTACACCTTC; CDR3aa: CASTLQEGYGYTF
j_gene: TRBJ2-5; v_gene: TRBV6-5; d_gene: TRBD2; abundance: NA; CDR3nt: TGTGCCAGCAGGTCAAGGGGAGGGATAAAGACCCAGTACTTC; CDR3aa: CASRSRGGIKTQYF
j_gene: TRBJ2-1; v_gene: TRBV7-8; d_gene: NA; abundance: NA; CDR3nt: TGTGCCAGCAGCCTAGGGACGGGAATTTACAATGAGCAGTTCTTC; CDR3aa: CASSLGTGIYNEQFF
j_gene: TRBJ1-1; v_gene: TRBV14; d_gene: TRBD1; abundance: few; CDR3nt: TGTGCCAGCAGCCAATCGACAGGGCCAGGCACTGAAGCTTTCTTT; CDR3aa: CASSQSTGPGTEAFF
j_gene: TRBJ2-7; v_gene: TRBV27; d_gene: TRBD2; abundance: NA; CDR3nt: TGTGCCAGCAGTCCCACCTTAGCGGGCGAGCAGTACTTC; CDR3aa: CASSPTLAGEQYF
j_gene: TRBJ2-1; v_gene: TRBV6-4; d_gene: TRBD2; abundance: NA; CDR3nt: TGTGCCAGCAGTATGGGACTAGCGGGAGGGAGTGATGAGCAGTTCTTC; CDR3aa: CASSMGLAGGSDEQFF
j_gene: TRBJ2-7; v_gene: TRBV28; d_gene: TRBD1; abundance: NA; CDR3nt: TGTGCCAGCAGTCGGTACTTGCCGGGACAGGGGGATATATCCTACGAGCAGTACTTC; CDR3aa: CASSRYLPGQGDISYEQYF
j_gene: TRBJ1-5; v_gene: TRBV30; d_gene: NA; abundance: NA; CDR3nt: TGCGCCTGGAGTGTAGGAACAGGCCGTGGCCCCCAGCATTTT; CDR3aa: CAWSVGTGRGPQHF
j_gene: TRBJ2-7; v_gene: TRBV5-8; d_gene: NA; abundance: once; CDR3nt: TGTGCCAGCAGCTTGAGGGGGTTGGGCGAGCAGTACTTC; CDR3aa: CASSLRGLGEQYF
j_gene: TRBJ2-1; v_gene: TRBV19; d_gene: TRBD2; abundance: NA; CDR3nt: TGTGCCAGTAGTATACGGCCGGGGGGGCTCTACAATGAGCAGTTCTTC; CDR3aa: CASSIRPGGLYNEQFF
j_gene: TRBJ2-7; v_gene: TRBV7-2; d_gene: TRBD1; abundance: once; CDR3nt: TGTGCCAGCAGCTTAAGAAGGACAGGGAACGAGCAGTACTTC; CDR3aa: CASSLRRTGNEQYF
j_gene: TRBJ1-2; v_gene: TRBV30; d_gene: NA; abundance: NA; CDR3nt: TGTGCCTGGAGTGGCCCCTGGGGAGATAATAACTATGGCTACACCTTC; CDR3aa: CAWSGPWGDNNYGYTF
j_gene: TRBJ1-6; v_gene: TRBV6-5; d_gene: TRBD1; abundance: once; CDR3nt: TGTGCCAGCAGTTACACAGGGGGCTATAATTCACCCCTCCACTTT; CDR3aa: CASSYTGGYNSPLHF
j_gene: TRBJ1-1; v_gene: TRBV6-6; d_gene: NA; abundance: NA; CDR3nt: TGTGCCAGCAGGGCACGAAACACTGAAGCTTTCTTT; CDR3aa: CASRARNTEAFF
j_gene: TRBJ1-5; v_gene: TRBV6-1; d_gene: NA; abundance: medium-sized; CDR3nt: TGTGCCAGCAGTGAATGGGGGCTCGATGGCAATCAGCCCCAGCATTTT; CDR3aa: CASSEWGLDGNQPQHF
j_gene: TRBJ2-1; v_gene: TRBV27; d_gene: NA; abundance: NA; CDR3nt: TGTGCCAGCAGTTCCCTTCTCGCTAGCAATGAGCAGTTCTTC; CDR3aa: CASSSLLASNEQFF
j_gene: TRBJ2-2; v_gene: TRBV11-2; d_gene: NA; abundance: NA; CDR3nt: TGTGCCAGCAGCTTAGATCGGTCGGGGGAGCTGTTTTTT; CDR3aa: CASSLDRSGELFF
j_gene: TRBJ1-5; v_gene: TRBV10-3; d_gene: TRBD1; abundance: NA; CDR3nt: TGTGCCATCAGTTCGGACAGGGAGGAAGGTCAGCCCCAGCATTTT; CDR3aa: CAISSDREEGQPQHF
j_gene: TRBJ2-4; v_gene: TRBV11-2; d_gene: NA; abundance: NA; CDR3nt: TGTGCCAGCAGCTTAGTAGGGTTGCGGGGGCTAGCCAAAAACATTCAGTACTTC; CDR3aa: CASSLVGLRGLAKNIQYF
j_gene: TRBJ1-5; v_gene: TRBV9; d_gene: NA; abundance: few; CDR3nt: TGTGCCAGCAACCGGGCGGGGTTGGAAAATCAGCCCCAGCATTTT; CDR3aa: CASNRAGLENQPQHF
j_gene: TRBJ2-7; v_gene: TRBV6-1; d_gene: TRBD1; abundance: NA; CDR3nt: TGTGCCAGCAGTGACCAGGACAGGGGACCCTACGAGCAGTACTTC; CDR3aa: CASSDQDRGPYEQYF
j_gene: TRBJ1-1; v_gene: TRBV6-6; d_gene: NA; abundance: NA; CDR3nt: TGTGCCAGCAGTTACACAGAAATGAACACTGAAGCTTTCTTT; CDR3aa: CASSYTEMNTEAFF
j_gene: TRBJ2-2; v_gene: TRBV4-1; d_gene: TRBD1; abundance: NA; CDR3nt: TGCGCCAGCAGCCAACCCTTAGGGGGACAGCGAATAAACACCGGGGAGCTGTTTTTT; CDR3aa: CASSQPLGGQRINTGELFF
j_gene: TRBJ1-2; v_gene: TRBV29-1; d_gene: NA; abundance: NA; CDR3nt: TGCAGCGTTGAACAGGGGAACTATGGCTACACCTTC; CDR3aa: CSVEQGNYGYTF
j_gene: TRBJ1-5; v_gene: TRBV7-2; d_gene: NA; abundance: NA; CDR3nt: TGTGCCAGCAGCTTAGGGGGTGACTGGAGGAATCAGCCCCAGCATTTT; CDR3aa: CASSLGGDWRNQPQHF
j_gene: TRBJ2-1; v_gene: TRBV4-2; d_gene: NA; abundance: few; CDR3nt: TGTGCCAGCAGCCTCATAAAGCCCGTAGTGGATGAGCAGTTCTTC; CDR3aa: CASSLIKPVVDEQFF
j_gene: TRBJ2-5; v_gene: TRBV4-1; d_gene: NA; abundance: NA; CDR3nt: TGCGCCAGCAGCCAAGAAGTACGAGCCCAAGAGACCCAGTACTTC; CDR3aa: CASSQEVRAQETQYF
j_gene: TRBJ2-7; v_gene: TRBV2; d_gene: NA; abundance: few; CDR3nt: TGTGCCAGCAGGGGGGGCGGGAGTAGGTCGGGCGGACCCTACGAGCAGTACTTC; CDR3aa: CASRGGGSRSGGPYEQYF
j_gene: TRBJ2-7; v_gene: TRBV18; d_gene: TRBD2; abundance: NA; CDR3nt: TGTGCCAGCTCACGAAGGCTGGCGGGGGGGAGAGAGCAGTACTTC; CDR3aa: CASSRRLAGGREQYF
j_gene: TRBJ2-1; v_gene: TRBV9; d_gene: NA; abundance: NA; CDR3nt: TGTGCCAGCAGCGTAATTGGGGGGGAGCAGTTCTTC; CDR3aa: CASSVIGGEQFF
j_gene: TRBJ1-1; v_gene: TRBV6-5; d_gene: NA; abundance: NA; CDR3nt: TGTGCCAGCTACCCGGGTTCGGTGAGCACTGAAGCTTTCTTT; CDR3aa: CASYPGSVSTEAFF
j_gene: TRBJ2-3; v_gene: TRBV27; d_gene: TRBD2; abundance: NA; CDR3nt: TGTGCCAGCAGTTTAGCGGGAGAGAATACGCAGTATTTT; CDR3aa: CASSLAGENTQYF
j_gene: TRBJ1-4; v_gene: TRBV30; d_gene: TRBD1; abundance: NA; CDR3nt: TGTGCCTGGAGCCGACAGGGTTTTGAGGAACTGTTTTTT; CDR3aa: CAWSRQGFEELFF
j_gene: TRBJ2-3; v_gene: TRBV5-1; d_gene: TRBD2; abundance: few; CDR3nt: TGCGCCAGCAGTAAGGCGGGGGGTTCAGATACGCAGTATTTT; CDR3aa: CASSKAGGSDTQYF
j_gene: TRBJ2-7; v_gene: TRBV2; d_gene: NA; abundance: few; CDR3nt: TGTGCCACGGTAGCGTCATTCTCCTACGAGCAGTACTTC; CDR3aa: CATVASFSYEQYF
j_gene: TRBJ1-3; v_gene: TRBV5-4; d_gene: TRBD1; abundance: NA; CDR3nt: TGTGCCAGCAGCTTGGGACAGGGCGGGACAGGGGGAAACACCATATATTTT; CDR3aa: CASSLGQGGTGGNTIYF
j_gene: TRBJ2-3; v_gene: TRBV4-1; d_gene: TRBD2; abundance: NA; CDR3nt: TGCGCCAGCAGCCGCAATAGCGGGCCCCCCACAGATACGCAGTATTTT; CDR3aa: CASSRNSGPPTDTQYF
j_gene: TRBJ2-5; v_gene: TRBV9; d_gene: NA; abundance: once; CDR3nt: TGTGCCAGCAGCGTAGGGTGGGGCGGACCGGAACAAGAGACCCAGTACTTC; CDR3aa: CASSVGWGGPEQETQYF
j_gene: TRBJ1-5; v_gene: TRBV19; d_gene: TRBD1; abundance: NA; CDR3nt: TGTGCCAGTAAGGCTCGACCCGGGACAGGGGGCAATCAGCCCCAGCATTTT; CDR3aa: CASKARPGTGGNQPQHF
j_gene: TRBJ2-4; v_gene: TRBV10-1; d_gene: TRBD2; abundance: NA; CDR3nt: TGCGCCAGCAGTGAGAGGGGAGTGTTAGCGGGAGAGGGGCTAGGCAAAAACATTCAGTACTTC; CDR3aa: CASSERGVLAGEGLGKNIQYF
j_gene: TRBJ2-7; v_gene: TRBV27; d_gene: TRBD1; abundance: few; CDR3nt: TGTGCCAGCAGTTGGTTGGGGACAGAATACGAGCAGTACTTC; CDR3aa: CASSWLGTEYEQYF
j_gene: TRBJ1-1; v_gene: TRBV6-6; d_gene: NA; abundance: NA; CDR3nt: TGTGCCAGCAGCTCCGCGCCACCAATTGAAGCTTTCTTT; CDR3aa: CASSSAPPIEAFF
j_gene: TRBJ1-2; v_gene: TRBV4-2; d_gene: TRBD1; abundance: large; CDR3nt: TGTGCCAGCAGCCAAGGGGCAGGGGGGCCTAATGGCTACACCTTC; CDR3aa: CASSQGAGGPNGYTF
j_gene: TRBJ2-1; v_gene: TRBV4-1; d_gene: TRBD2; abundance: NA; CDR3nt: TGCGCCAGCAGCCTTGAGGGCCCGACTAGCGGGAGGGCGGTAGGGCAGTTCTTC; CDR3aa: CASSLEGPTSGRAVGQFF
j_gene: TRBJ1-1; v_gene: TRBV19; d_gene: NA; abundance: NA; CDR3nt: TGTGCCAGTAGTATTGATACAGGGAGACCGAACGCTGAAGCTTTCTTT; CDR3aa: CASSIDTGRPNAEAFF
j_gene: TRBJ2-7; v_gene: TRBV30; d_gene: NA; abundance: few; CDR3nt: TGTGCCTGGAGCCCCAGAGGGCCCCCCACCGAGCAGTACTTC; CDR3aa: CAWSPRGPPTEQYF
j_gene: TRBJ2-7; v_gene: TRBV6-5; d_gene: NA; abundance: large; CDR3nt: TGTGCCAGCAGTCGAGAGCCGACTAAACATTACGAGCAGTACTTC; CDR3aa: CASSREPTKHYEQYF
j_gene: TRBJ1-6; v_gene: TRBV11-2; d_gene: NA; abundance: NA; CDR3nt: TGTGCCAGCAGCTTAAGATCAGACTCATATTCACCCCTCCACTTT; CDR3aa: CASSLRSDSYSPLHF
j_gene: TRBJ1-4; v_gene: TRBV18; d_gene: NA; abundance: NA; CDR3nt: TGTGCCAGCTCACCAGGTGTTGTCGGTGGTGAAAAACTGTTTTTT; CDR3aa: CASSPGVVGGEKLFF
j_gene: TRBJ2-7; v_gene: TRBV29-1; d_gene: NA; abundance: NA; CDR3nt: TGCAGCGTTTCCCGGGGTTCCTACGAGCAGTACTTC; CDR3aa: CSVSRGSYEQYF
j_gene: TRBJ1-1; v_gene: TRBV6-4; d_gene: TRBD1; abundance: few; CDR3nt: TGTGCCAGCAGTGCCGGGACAGGCTCTGAAGCTTTCTTT; CDR3aa: CASSAGTGSEAFF
j_gene: TRBJ2-7; v_gene: TRBV18; d_gene: TRBD1; abundance: few; CDR3nt: TGTGCCAGCTCGAGACAGGGAAACGACGAGCAGTACTTC; CDR3aa: CASSRQGNDEQYF
j_gene: TRBJ2-5; v_gene: TRBV6-1; d_gene: TRBD2; abundance: NA; CDR3nt: TGTGCCAGCCGCCGAGCGGGGGCATCCCAAGAGACCCAGTACTTC; CDR3aa: CASRRAGASQETQYF
j_gene: TRBJ2-3; v_gene: TRBV7-9; d_gene: NA; abundance: medium-sized; CDR3nt: TGTGCCAGCAGCTTAGCGCGGGCGCGGGGCACAGATACGCAGTATTTT; CDR3aa: CASSLARARGTDTQYF
j_gene: TRBJ2-5; v_gene: TRBV6-1; d_gene: NA; abundance: NA; CDR3nt: TGTGCCAGCAGTTACGGGGAGACCCAGTACTTC; CDR3aa: CASSYGETQYF
j_gene: TRBJ2-6; v_gene: TRBV5-5; d_gene: NA; abundance: NA; CDR3nt: TGTGCCAGCAGCTGGGTGACAGTTTCGGGGGCCAACGTCCTGACTTTC; CDR3aa: CASSWVTVSGANVLTF
j_gene: TRBJ1-6; v_gene: TRBV30; d_gene: TRBD1; abundance: few; CDR3nt: TGTGCCTGGGGACGGGACAGGGATTCACCCCTCCACTTT; CDR3aa: CAWGRDRDSPLHF
j_gene: TRBJ2-3; v_gene: TRBV5-4; d_gene: TRBD1; abundance: few; CDR3nt: TGTGCCAGCAGCTATGGACAGGCTAGCACAGATACGCAGTATTTT; CDR3aa: CASSYGQASTDTQYF
j_gene: TRBJ2-7; v_gene: TRBV11-2; d_gene: TRBD1; abundance: NA; CDR3nt: TGTGCCAGCAGCTTAGTTGGTGTCAGGGGGCAGTCCTACGAGCAGTACTTC; CDR3aa: CASSLVGVRGQSYEQYF
j_gene: TRBJ2-5; v_gene: TRBV5-1; d_gene: NA; abundance: NA; CDR3nt: TGCGCCAGCAGCTTGGGTGGGGCCCAAGAGACCCAGTACTTC; CDR3aa: CASSLGGAQETQYF